The 26 T cell receptor beta chains below all came from one sample that was sequenced in a study of cytomegalovirus exposure and HLA in healthy donors. Use of 60 Vbeta and 13 Jbeta primers characterized the PCR. Only in-frame clones appear in the TCRdb table, and some are missing; sequencing was by immunoSEQ multiplex PCR. The sample shows over 100,000 clones, roughly 63% of them seen only once. The sequenced material came from PBMCs. The receptors come from a man in his forties in good health and CMV-seropositive.

The rearrangement joins TRBV19 to TRBJ2-7, with D tentatively TRBD2 (6 bases). V shed 5 bases and J shed 1 base, with 15 bases lying between them. Germline CDR1 reads LNHDA; CDR2 reads SQIVND (reference sequence). The CDR3 totals 15 residues. CDR3 protein: CASSFPGLQSYEQYF. In DNA, the CDR3 is TGTGCCAGTAGTTTCCCGGGACTCCAATCCTACGAGCAGTACTTC.

This sequence joins TRBV27 and TRBJ2-7; 9 nucleotides align to TRBD1. J gave up 8 bases and V 8 bases, and 10 bases lay outside the gene matches. CDR3 length: 13 residues. Germline lookup yields CDR1 MNHEY and CDR2 SMNVEV (reference sequence). CDR3: CASSPLQGAQQYF. The CDR3 nucleotides are TGTGCCAGCTCCCCATTACAGGGGGCACAGCAGTACTTC.

The gene calls are TRBV27 and TRBJ1-2; a possible D gene is TRBD1 (6 bases). Germline loops: CDR1 MNHEY, CDR2 SMNVEV (reference sequence). V was trimmed by 4 bases and J by 5 bases, leaving 14 bases between them. This CDR3 region has 14 residues. The CDR3 nucleotides are TGTGCCAGCAGTTCTGGACAGTCAGCTTATGGCTACACCTTC. Amino acids: CASSSGQSAYGYTF.

The chain recombines TRBV2 with TRBJ2-1; 8 bases match TRBD2. This CDR3 is 14 amino acids long. V dropped 6 bases and J dropped 6; count of bases not matched to a gene: 7. Germline V gives CDR1 SNHLY, CDR2 FYNNEI. The CDR3: CASSLGLAGNEQFF. CDR3 nucleotide sequence: TGTGCCAGCAGCCTAGGACTAGCAGGCAATGAGCAGTTCTTC.

This clone has only one observation. The chain links TRBV30 to TRBJ1-4, with a weak D call TRBD1 (5 bases). Trimming stripped 0 bases from V and 8 bases from J, with 10 bases between. Germline V CDR1 and CDR2: GTSNPN, SVGIG (reference sequence). The CDR3 sequence is 13 residues long. Here the CDR3 reads CAWSVQDGEKLFF. In DNA, the CDR3 is TGTGCCTGGAGTGTACAGGATGGGGAAAAACTGTTTTTT.

This chain joins TRBV5-1 and TRBJ2-1; D is possibly TRBD2 (7 bases). The CDR3 is 15 residues long. The V and J ends lost 5 bases and 3 bases respectively, with 15 bases between them. Germline CDR1 reads SGHRS; CDR2 reads YFSETQ. CDR3 DNA: TGCGCCAGCAGTGTTGCGCGGGGGCTCTACAATGAGCAGTTCTTC. It translates to CASSVARGLYNEQFF.

V usage is TRBV7-2 and J usage is TRBJ1-5; perhaps TRBD1 as D (5 bases). The CDR3 runs to 14 residues. Germline values: CDR1 SGHTA, CDR2 FQGNSA. V lost 4 bases, J lost 10 bases, and 17 bases lay in between. The CDR3 is CASSSGGFLTPQHF. In DNA form, the CDR3 reads TGTGCCAGCAGCTCTGGGGGGTTTTTGACCCCCCAGCATTTT.

This clone was seen a few times. V usage is TRBV29-1 and J usage is TRBJ2-5, with a tentative D call TRBD1 (5 bases). The end of the DNA is better explained by TRBJ2-7, so the J call may be wrong. The germline V gene encodes CDR1 SQVTM and CDR2 ANQGSEA. This CDR3 contains 11 residues. For the CDR3, the DNA is TGCAGCGTTAGGGGTCCCTACGAGCAGTACTTC. Protein product: CSVRGPYEQYF.

The chain carries TRBV13 and TRBJ1-5; tentatively, D is TRBD1 (6 bases). Trimming cost V 4 bases and J 4 bases, with 17 bases left between them. The CDR3 is 16 residues long. Germline V gene sequence: CDR1 PRHDT, CDR2 FYEKMQ (reference sequence). In DNA form, the CDR3 reads TGTGCCAGCAGCTGGGGGGGGCCCTATGGGAATCAGCCCCAGCATTTT. Translation: CASSWGGPYGNQPQHF. The full variable domain, completed using reference TRBV13 and TRBJ1-5, is AAGVIQSPRHLIKEKRETATLKCYPIPRHDTVYWYQQGPGQDPQFLISFYEKMQSDKGSIPDRFSAQQFSDYHSELNMSSLELGDSALYFCASSWGGPYGNQPQHFGDGTRLSIL.

In this sample, this clone turned up a few times. V and J are TRBV2 and TRBJ2-7, with D maybe TRBD1 (5 bases). Germline CDR1 and CDR2: SNHLY and FYNNEI. Trimming removed 2 bases from V and 2 bases from J, with 16 bases in between. The CDR3 spans 16 residues. The CDR3 nucleotides read TGTGCCAGCAGTGAACCTTTAAGACAGAGACCCTACGAGCAGTACTTC. This codes for CASSEPLRQRPYEQYF. The whole variable domain, remainder taken from reference TRBV2 and TRBJ2-7, is EPEVTQTPSHQVTQMGQEVILRCVPISNHLYFYWYRQILGQKVEFLVSFYNNEISEKSEIFDDQFSVERPDGSNFTLKIRSTKLEDSAMYFCASSEPLRQRPYEQYFGPGTRLTVT.

V and J are TRBV10-1 and TRBJ2-7; 8 bases map to TRBD1. V lost 5 bases, J lost 3 bases, and 6 bases stayed unmatched. This CDR3 spans 14 amino acids. Per the germline V gene, CDR1 is WNHNN and CDR2 is SYGVQD (reference sequence). Here the CDR3 reads CASSSIQGGYEQYF. CDR3 nucleotides: TGCGCCAGCAGTTCCATACAGGGGGGCTACGAGCAGTACTTC.

This clone has a handful of counts. This chain uses TRBV5-1 with TRBJ2-5; 8 bases map to TRBD1. The CDR3 is made up of 15 amino acids. Per germline, CDR1 SGHRS and CDR2 YFSETQ. J was trimmed by 2 bases and V by 4 bases; bases with no gene match: 7. In nucleotides, the CDR3 is TGCGCCAGCAGCCCCAGGACAGGGATACAAGAGACCCAGTACTTC. Protein product: CASSPRTGIQETQYF.

This chain connects TRBV30 to TRBJ2-1; 7 positions match TRBD2. CDR3 length: 12 residues. J was trimmed by 12 bases and V by 5 bases; bases with no gene match: 10. Germline CDR1 reads GTSNPN; CDR2 reads SVGIG (reference sequence). CDR3 amino acids: CAWGKRDGWQFF. DNA for the CDR3: TGTGCCTGGGGCAAGCGGGATGGGTGGCAGTTCTTC.

This chain uses TRBV7-8 with TRBJ2-3; tentative D call: TRBD2 (5 bases). CDR3 size: 15 residues. V lost 3 bases and J lost 0, with 10 bases in between. Germline V lookup: CDR1 SGHVS, CDR2 FQNEAQ. The CDR3 is CASSFPGLSTDTQYF. CDR3 nucleotides: TGTGCCAGCAGCTTCCCAGGACTTAGCACAGATACGCAGTATTTT.

V and J are TRBV19 and TRBJ1-4; no clear D gene. The length of the CDR3 is 17 residues. Germline CDR1 reads LNHDA; CDR2 reads SQIVND (reference sequence). With 0 bases removed from V and 0 bases from J, the gap between germline ends came to 11 bases. The CDR3, as DNA: TGTGCCAGTAGTATAGATTTACTCCGGTCAACTAATGAAAAACTGTTTTTT. This codes for CASSIDLLRSTNEKLFF.

This clone appeared a few times. This chain links TRBV7-2 with TRBJ2-3; a weak D match, TRBD2 (6 bases). V lost 5 bases to trimming and J lost 4 bases, with 10 bases between them. The CDR3 covers 13 residues. Germline assignment: CDR1 SGHTA and CDR2 FQGNSA. The CDR3 DNA follows: TGTGCCAGCAGCCGACTAGTAGCAGATACGCAGTATTTT. Residues: CASSRLVADTQYF.

This clone was recorded only once. Other DNA sequences in this specimen translate into the identical CDR3. J is TRBJ2-5 and V is TRBV18; D ambiguous. The CDR3 has 12 residues. CDR1 is KGHSH, CDR2 LQKENI, per germline. The V end was cut by 5 bases, the J end by 2 bases, with 6 bases between. The CDR3 loop reads CASSSYQETQYF. The DNA for the CDR3 is TGTGCCAGCTCATCCTATCAAGAGACCCAGTACTTC.

This clone was detected a few times. V usage is TRBV6-5 and J usage is TRBJ2-7; TRBD2 matches at 9 bases. Germline CDR1 reads MNHEY; CDR2 reads SVGAGI. This CDR3 has 15 residues. V trimming: 0 bases; J trimming: 6 bases; junction bases outside the gene matches: 6. The CDR3 DNA sequence: TGTGCCAGCAGTTACTCGAGTAGCGGGAGTGGCGAGCAGTACTTC. Translation gives CASSYSSSGSGEQYF.

The gene calls are TRBV19 and TRBJ2-1; 11 nucleotides match TRBD2. Germline lookup yields CDR1 LNHDA and CDR2 SQIVND (reference sequence). Trimming cost V 2 bases and J 10 bases; bases outside gene matches: 16. This CDR3 region has 18 residues. In DNA, the CDR3 is TGTGCCAGTAGTATATGGGGTGGAGGGACTAGCGGTTTCGCCGAGCAGTTCTTC. Protein: CASSIWGGGTSGFAEQFF.

The chain uses TRBV28 and TRBJ1-2; D may be TRBD1 (5 bases). The V gene's germline CDR1 is MDHEN and CDR2 SYDVKM. The CDR3 sequence is 14 residues long. V was shortened by 5 bases and J by 4 bases, with 14 bases between the two germline ends. CDR3 sequence: CASSAPGQGYGYTF. The CDR3 coding sequence is TGTGCCAGCAGTGCGCCAGGGCAGGGCTATGGCTACACCTTC.

The chain links TRBV5-1 to TRBJ2-1; 13 positions agree with TRBD2. Unmatched junction bases numbered 3, after V lost 4 bases and J lost 5 bases. CDR3 length equals 15 residues. From germline, CDR1 is SGHRS and CDR2 YFSETQ. The CDR3 here is CASSPTSGGDNEQFF. DNA of the CDR3: TGCGCCAGCAGCCCAACTAGCGGGGGGGACAATGAGCAGTTCTTC.

The chain carries TRBV15 and TRBJ1-3; no clear D gene. The CDR3 length is 11 residues. Germline values: CDR1 LNHNV, CDR2 YYDKDF (reference sequence). V was shortened by 8 bases and J by 2 bases, with 4 bases between the two germline ends. The CDR3 reads CATQTGNTIYF. CDR3 bases: TGTGCCACCCAGACTGGAAACACCATATATTTT.

The chain carries TRBV13 and TRBJ1-4; 7 bases line up with TRBD1. V was clipped by 4 bases and J by 8 bases; unmatched bases: 10. The CDR3 has 15 amino acids. The V gene's germline CDR1 is PRHDT and CDR2 FYEKMQ (reference sequence). CDR3 region: CASSYKTGVDEKLFF. CDR3 nucleotide sequence: TGTGCCAGCAGCTACAAAACAGGGGTCGACGAAAAACTGTTTTTT.

This clone occurred a few times. V gene TRBV9 combines with J gene TRBJ2-5, with D possibly being TRBD2 (6 bases). The germline V gene encodes CDR1 SGDLS and CDR2 YYNGEE. Trimming removed 2 bases from V and 5 bases from J, with 13 bases in between. CDR3 length: 14 residues. The CDR3 DNA reads as TGTGCCAGCAGCGTCGGGGGAGAGGCGGAGACCCAGTACTTC. It codes for CASSVGGEAETQYF.

The rearrangement joins TRBV7-9 to TRBJ1-3; D is possibly TRBD1 (5 bases). The CDR3 extends over 14 amino acids. The germline V gene encodes CDR1 SEHNR and CDR2 FQNEAQ (reference sequence). With 1 base removed from V and 4 bases from J, the gap between germline ends came to 8 bases. CDR3 sequence: CASSLVRVGNTIYF. For the CDR3, the DNA is TGTGCCAGCAGCTTAGTCAGGGTCGGAAACACCATATATTTT.

The J gene is TRBJ2-3, the V gene TRBV6-1, with 12 bases aligning to TRBD2. Germline lookup yields CDR1 MNHNS and CDR2 SASEGT. CDR3 length: 14 residues. The V and J ends lost 6 bases and 5 bases, in that order; junction bases with no gene match: 3. The CDR3 reads CASRLAGGGDTQYF. CDR3 sequence (DNA): TGTGCCAGCAGACTAGCGGGGGGTGGAGATACGCAGTATTTT.